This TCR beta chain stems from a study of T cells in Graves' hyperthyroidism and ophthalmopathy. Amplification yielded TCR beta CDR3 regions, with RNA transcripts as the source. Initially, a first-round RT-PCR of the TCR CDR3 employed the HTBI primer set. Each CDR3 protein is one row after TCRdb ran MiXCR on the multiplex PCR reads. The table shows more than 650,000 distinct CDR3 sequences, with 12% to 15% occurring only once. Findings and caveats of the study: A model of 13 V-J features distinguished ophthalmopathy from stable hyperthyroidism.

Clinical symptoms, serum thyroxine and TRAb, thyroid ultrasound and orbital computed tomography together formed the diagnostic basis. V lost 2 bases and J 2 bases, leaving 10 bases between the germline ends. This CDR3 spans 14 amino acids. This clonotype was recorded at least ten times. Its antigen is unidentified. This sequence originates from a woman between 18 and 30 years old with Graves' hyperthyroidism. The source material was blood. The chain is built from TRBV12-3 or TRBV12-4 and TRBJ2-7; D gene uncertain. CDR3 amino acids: CASSLPGHTYEQYF. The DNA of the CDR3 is TGTGCCAGCAGTTTACCGGGCCATACCTACGAGCAGTACTTC.